The clone carrying this T cell receptor (beta chain) was seen a few times. Its cognate antigen is unknown. Not a single patient had been given any form of treatment at any point before undergoing thyroid surgery. Using MiXCR, TCRdb reanalyzed the PCR reads. The data show almost 5,500 clones, roughly 34% seen once. Germline V gene sequence: CDR1 GTSNPN, CDR2 SVGIG (reference sequence). V was clipped by 0 bases and J by 3 bases, with 18 bases between them. The CDR3 consists of 16 residues. This record belongs to a study of metastatic and nonmetastatic thyroid tumors. Study-level points and caveats: For both blood and tumor, malignant thyroid tumors reportedly showed significantly higher TCR beta diversity than benign nodules did.

The chain has TRBV30 and TRBJ2-7; possibly TRBD1 for D (6 bases). The TCR was taken from a female donor with papillary thyroid cancer or a benign thyroid nodule (not recorded which). Some clones in this sample may be carry-over from other donors' samples. Source material: adjacent normal tissue. The CDR3 bases are TGTGCCTGGAGTGTTGGTGTTCAGGGGAGATACTACGAGCAGTACTTC. This sequence encodes CAWSVGVQGRYYEQYF. The full variable domain, its missing parts supplied by reference TRBV30 and TRBJ2-7, is SQTIHQWPATLVQPVGSPLSLECTVEGTSNPNLYWYRQAAGRGLQLLFYSVGIGQISSEVPQNLSASRPQDRQFILSSKKLLLSDSGFYLCAWSVGVQGRYYEQYFGPGTRLTVT.